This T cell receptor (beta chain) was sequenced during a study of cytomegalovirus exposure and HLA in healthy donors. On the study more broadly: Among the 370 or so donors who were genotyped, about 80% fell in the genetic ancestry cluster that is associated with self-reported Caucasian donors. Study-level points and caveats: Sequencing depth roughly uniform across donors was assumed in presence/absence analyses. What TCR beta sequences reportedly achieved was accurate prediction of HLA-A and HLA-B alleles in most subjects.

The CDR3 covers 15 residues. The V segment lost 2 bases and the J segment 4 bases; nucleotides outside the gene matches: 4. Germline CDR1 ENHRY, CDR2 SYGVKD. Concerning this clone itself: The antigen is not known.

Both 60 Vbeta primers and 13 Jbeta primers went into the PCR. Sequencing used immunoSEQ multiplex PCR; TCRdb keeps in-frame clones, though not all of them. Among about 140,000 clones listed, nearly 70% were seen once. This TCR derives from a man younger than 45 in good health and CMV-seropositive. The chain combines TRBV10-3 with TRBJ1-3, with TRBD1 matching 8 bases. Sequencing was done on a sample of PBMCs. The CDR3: CAISEGQGVGNTIYF. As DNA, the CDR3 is TGTGCCATCAGTGAGGGACAGGGTGTGGGAAACACCATATATTTT.